This is a list of T cell receptor beta chains from one sample in a study of T cells in Graves' hyperthyroidism and ophthalmopathy. TCRdb used MiXCR to reprocess the multiplex PCR reads, holding one entry per CDR3 protein. The table shows almost 600,000 distinct CDR3 sequences, with approximately 44% occurring only once. The sample taken for sequencing was peripheral blood or thyroid tissue (not recorded which). These receptors all come from a woman younger than 35 with Graves' hyperthyroidism. CDR3s include the opening cysteine and the closing phenylalanine or tryptophan. The order of the fields is V gene, clone size, J gene, D gene, CDR3 protein, CDR3 DNA. A D gene is named only where the DNA matches it firmly. Only part of the rows carry a size: once, few, many, or a class if the clone is expanded.

TRBV9	many	TRBJ2-7	.	CASSPEGTSGSAEQYF	TGTGCCAGCAGCCCAGAGGGGACAAGCGGCTCTGCGGAGCAGTACTTC
TRBV24-1	few	TRBJ2-3	TRBD2	CATSGIREVTDTQYF	TGTGCCACCAGTGGTATACGGGAGGTTACAGATACGCAGTATTTT
TRBV9	.	TRBJ1-4	.	CASSPDQGEGEKLFF	TGTGCCAGCAGCCCCGACCAAGGGGAGGGTGAAAAACTGTTTTTT
TRBV12-3/TRBV12-4	.	TRBJ2-7	.	CASSLKGNAKYEQYF	TGTGCCAGCAGTTTAAAGGGAAACGCCAAGTACGAGCAGTACTTC
TRBV3-1	many	TRBJ1-2	TRBD1	CASSQYPGQSNYGYTF	TGTGCCAGCAGCCAATACCCGGGACAGTCTAACTATGGCTACACCTTC
TRBV7-9	.	TRBJ2-1	TRBD1	CASSLDRAPEQFF	TGTGCCAGCAGCCTGGACAGGGCCCCCGAGCAGTTCTTC
TRBV7-4	.	TRBJ2-7	.	CASSSWGHEQYF	TGTGCCAGCAGTTCCTGGGGGCATGAGCAGTACTTC
TRBV10-3	many	TRBJ2-2	TRBD2	CAISSGLGSGELFF	TGTGCCATCAGTTCGGGACTAGGCTCCGGGGAGCTGTTTTTT
TRBV3-1	.	TRBJ2-2	.	CAGSQLPAGELFF	TGTGCCGGCAGCCAGCTTCCAGCCGGGGAGCTGTTTTTT
TRBV20-1	many	TRBJ2-7	.	CSARPGPRYEQYF	TGCAGTGCCCGTCCGGGGCCCCGGTACGAGCAGTACTTC
TRBV7-2	many	TRBJ2-7	.	CASTIFNEDEQYF	TGTGCCAGCACCATTTTCAACGAAGACGAGCAGTACTTC
TRBV24-1	once	TRBJ1-2	TRBD1	CATSDAGTAYYGYTF	TGTGCCACCAGTGACGCCGGGACAGCGTACTATGGCTACACCTTC
TRBV7-9	.	TRBJ2-1	TRBD2	CASSIAGGSNEQFF	TGTGCCAGCAGCATAGCGGGAGGTTCCAATGAGCAGTTCTTC
TRBV11-2	.	TRBJ2-7	TRBD1	CASVLGTGAEQYF	TGTGCCAGCGTACTCGGGACAGGGGCCGAGCAGTACTTC
TRBV24-1	.	TRBJ2-7	TRBD2	CATSVRTSGKVGYNEQYF	TGTGCCACCAGTGTGAGGACTAGCGGGAAGGTCGGGTACAATGAGCAGTACTTC
TRBV7-9	.	TRBJ2-5	.	CASSLGSGRGETQYF	TGTGCCAGCAGCTTAGGGTCAGGCAGAGGGGAGACCCAGTACTTC
TRBV6-5	.	TRBJ1-1	TRBD1	CASRGTGPMNTEAFF	TGTGCCAGCAGGGGGACAGGGCCCATGAACACTGAAGCTTTCTTT
TRBV7-2	.	TRBJ2-1	.	CASSLGKAYNEQFF	TGTGCCAGCAGCTTAGGGAAGGCCTACAATGAGCAGTTCTTC
TRBV20-1	.	TRBJ1-2	.	CSASSGSFGYTF	TGCAGTGCTAGTAGCGGGAGCTTTGGCTACACCTTC
TRBV24-1	few	TRBJ2-3	.	CATSDFSQPTDTQYF	TGTGCCACCAGTGATTTTTCACAGCCGACAGATACGCAGTATTTT
TRBV19	many	TRBJ1-1	TRBD1	CASSIGQGATEAFF	TGTGCCAGTAGTATAGGACAGGGGGCCACTGAAGCTTTCTTT
TRBV5-6	many	TRBJ1-5	.	CASSLGRGRSQPQHF	TGCGCCAGCAGCTTGGGAAGGGGGAGGAGTCAGCCCCAGCATTTT
TRBV7-2	many	TRBJ2-7	TRBD2	CASSLDGGLSYEQYF	TGTGCCAGCAGCTTAGATGGGGGACTAAGCTACGAGCAGTACTTC
TRBV7-2	.	TRBJ1-1	.	CASNPLRGDTEAFF	TGTGCCAGCAACCCTCTTAGGGGGGACACTGAAGCTTTCTTT
TRBV7-2	.	TRBJ2-7	.	CASSFSGTGSYEQYF	TGTGCCAGCAGCTTCTCTGGGACTGGCTCCTACGAGCAGTACTTC
TRBV3-1	.	TRBJ1-4	TRBD1	CASSQGTGGEKLFF	TGTGCCAGCAGCCAAGGGACAGGGGGTGAAAAACTGTTTTTT
TRBV6-2/TRBV6-3	many	TRBJ2-7	.	CASSPHILGEQYF	TGTGCCAGCAGTCCGCACATCTTGGGCGAGCAGTACTTC
TRBV29-1	.	TRBJ2-5	TRBD1	CSSDRARETQYF	TGCAGCTCGGACAGGGCAAGAGAGACCCAGTACTTC
TRBV20-1	.	TRBJ2-3	.	CSASGGLALDTQYF	TGCAGTGCTAGTGGCGGGCTAGCACTAGATACGCAGTATTTT
TRBV4-3	many	TRBJ2-7	TRBD2	CASSQSRLAGGNEQYF	TGCGCCAGCAGCCAATCACGACTAGCGGGAGGGAACGAGCAGTACTTC
TRBV19	many	TRBJ2-7	.	CASSPGLGEQYF	TGTGCCAGTAGTCCGGGACTTGGCGAGCAGTACTTC
TRBV11-3	many	TRBJ1-2	TRBD1	CASSGRTGDYGYTF	TGTGCCAGCAGCGGGCGAACAGGGGACTATGGCTACACCTTC
TRBV7-3	.	TRBJ1-4	.	CASSSGPRRVEKLFF	TGTGCCAGCAGTAGCGGGCCCAGGAGGGTTGAAAAACTGTTTTTT